Following are 3 T cell receptor beta chains from one sample sequenced in a study of control samples from healthy donors and cancer patients. TCRdb's table, derived via immunoSEQ multiplex PCR, lists solely in-frame clones and lacks some. The top ten hold about 4% of the sample, which has 180,000 or so clones, roughly 93% seen once. The source material was blood. The receptors originated from an older woman in good health.

The chain carries TRBV25-1 and TRBJ1-2; tentatively, D is TRBD1 (5 bases). Germline V gives CDR1 MGHDK, CDR2 SYGVNS. The ends were cut back, 9 bases at V and 2 bases at J, with 16 bases in the middle. The CDR3 runs to 14 residues. CDR3 in DNA: TGTGCCAGGAGGACCCAACAGGTAAACTATGGCTACACCTTC. It encodes CARRTQQVNYGYTF.

This chain links TRBV3-1 (or the pseudogene TRBV3-2) with TRBJ1-2; 10 positions agree with TRBD1. The CDR3 contains 14 residues. Germline V CDR1 and CDR2: LGHDT, YNNKEL (reference sequence). The junction had 5 bases not matched to a gene; V was cut back by 4 bases and J by 6 bases. CDR3 nucleotides: TGTGCCAGCAGCCGCAAAGGACAGGGGGATGGCTACACCTTC. Translation gives CASSRKGQGDGYTF.

V usage is TRBV7-2 and J usage is TRBJ1-4; 11 bases fit TRBD1. The CDR3 covers 15 residues. V lost 3 bases and J lost 7; bases outside the gene matches: 4. Germline assignment: CDR1 SGHTA and CDR2 FQGNSA. The CDR3 loop reads CASSFGQGAGEKLFF. CDR3 bases: TGTGCCAGCAGCTTTGGACAGGGGGCAGGTGAAAAACTGTTTTTT.